Included here is one TCR beta chain sequence, with context. No antigen is known for it. A read error is possible here, since a much larger clone lies one base away. Germline values: CDR1 SNHLY, CDR2 FYNNEI. V shed 3 bases and J shed 3 bases, with 9 bases lying between them. The CDR3 consists of 13 residues. Described time point: persistent/refractory GD, antithyroid drugs over 5 years with positive TRAb. RNA from PBMCs was the source of the TCR library. Libraries of TCR beta came from iRepertoire HTBI primers plus Arm-PCR of CDR3 regions. TCRdb passed the multiplex PCR reads through MiXCR, listing each CDR3 protein once. The data hold some 440,000 distinct CDR3 sequences, with about 20% observed a single time. These data come from a study of regulatory T cells in long-lasting Graves disease. Points from the study as a whole: TCR diversity was lower in persistent Graves' patients (versus newly diagnosed ones).

The rearrangement joins TRBV2 to TRBJ2-7; the D is unclear. The clonotype comes from a female donor with Graves disease. Sequencing used peripheral blood mononuclear cells (PBMCs), obtained when the disease was refractory, from a patient treated with antithyroid drugs. As DNA, the CDR3 is TGTGCCAGCAGTGATGCTACATTCTACGAGCAGTACTTC. This sequence encodes CASSDATFYEQYF.